This TCR beta chain was profiled in a study of cytomegalovirus exposure and HLA in healthy donors. Study-level findings and limits: Clusters of TCRs from the first cohort tended to co-occur in the approximately 130 validation repertoires (as a later analysis found). The study recorded 150 to 200 TCR beta chains that were cytomegalovirus-associated. The majority of TCR sequences were rare, yet some public TCRs appeared in many donors.

Unmatched junction bases numbered 12, after V lost 5 bases and J lost 2 bases. The CDR3 has 16 amino acids. CDR1 and CDR2 (germline): SEHNR, FQNEAQ (reference sequence). The donors were members of the validation cohort comprising some 120 subjects, separate from the approximately 670-subject first cohort. The data were produced by immunoSEQ multiplex PCR, yet TCRdb's version contains in-frame clones alone and is incomplete. The repertoire has approximately 140,000 clones, about nine tenths of them found once; the top ten carry less than 3.5%. A word on this clone: Its specificity is not known.

The origin of this receptor is a man aged 18 to 30 in good health and CMV-seronegative. The rearrangement links TRBV7-9 to TRBJ2-7, with 7 bases identical to TRBD2. The source material was PBMCs. The CDR3 here is CASSPIGAGMTYEQYF. Here the CDR3 DNA reads TGTGCCAGCAGCCCCATCGGAGCGGGGATGACCTACGAGCAGTACTTC.